These 14 T cell receptor beta chains came from one sample sequenced in a study of PD-L1 blockade in urothelial cancer. The assay was immunoSEQ multiplex PCR, and TCRdb's table has in-frame clones only and misses some. The sample shows around 35,000 clones, roughly four fifths of them seen only once. Source: PBMCs, taken around atezolizumab (anti-PD-L1) treatment. The receptors were sampled from a man in his fifties or sixties with urothelial cancer.

In this sample, this clone turned up a few times. This sequence joins TRBV28 and TRBJ2-7; D gene uncertain. The CDR3 is made up of 12 amino acids. V shed 4 bases and J shed 5 bases, with 9 bases lying between them. Looked up from germline, CDR1 is MDHEN and CDR2 is SYDVKM. The CDR3 sequence is CASSSIENEQYF. CDR3 sequence (DNA): TGTGCCAGCAGTTCCATCGAGAACGAGCAGTACTTC.

The J gene is TRBJ1-1, the V gene TRBV15, with a weak D call TRBD1 (5 bases). V shed 4 bases and J shed 6 bases, with 12 bases lying between them. CDR1 is LNHNV, CDR2 YYDKDF, per germline (reference sequence). The length of the CDR3 is 13 residues. The CDR3 is CATSTPRGAEAFF. As DNA, the CDR3 is TGTGCCACCAGCACCCCTAGGGGTGCTGAAGCTTTCTTT. The full variable domain, with the rest looked up from reference TRBV15 and TRBJ1-1, is DAMVIQNPRYQVTQFGKPVTLSCSQTLNHNVMYWYQQKSSQAPKLLFHYYDKDFNNEADTPDNFQSRRPNTSFCFLDIRSPGLGDTAMYLCATSTPRGAEAFFGQGTRLTVV.

This clone was observed a few times. This chain joins TRBV19 and TRBJ2-5; 8 bases agree with TRBD1. This CDR3 region has 15 residues. Germline CDR1 is LNHDA and CDR2 is SQIVND (reference sequence). V was clipped by 7 bases and J by 4 bases; unmatched bases: 11. DNA of the CDR3: TGTGCCAGTACCCAAGGGCCCAGGGGGCGAGAGACCCAGTACTTC. The encoded protein is CASTQGPRGRETQYF.

J is TRBJ1-2 and V is TRBV9; 7 nucleotides match TRBD1. The CDR3 sequence is 15 residues long. V was clipped by 3 bases and J by 4 bases; unmatched bases: 9. Germline CDR1 is SGDLS and CDR2 is YYNGEE. In DNA form, the CDR3 reads TGTGCCAGCAGCGAGGGCGAAAGGGGGCCCTATGGCTACACCTTC. Protein product: CASSEGERGPYGYTF.

This chain connects TRBV14 to TRBJ2-3, with TRBD2 matching 10 bases. The length of the CDR3 is 15 residues. Germline-derived CDR1 and CDR2 are SGHDN and FVKESK. V trimming: 6 bases; J trimming: 2 bases; junction bases outside the gene matches: 5. The CDR3 sequence is CASSLAGVLTDTQYF. CDR3 in DNA: TGTGCCAGCAGTCTAGCGGGGGTTCTCACAGATACGCAGTATTTT.

The chain has TRBV25-1 and TRBJ1-2; a weak D match, TRBD1 (5 bases). V lost 6 bases to trimming and J lost 8 bases, with 13 bases between them. Germline V gene lookup returns CDR1 MGHDK and CDR2 SYGVNS. This CDR3 contains 12 residues. The CDR3 nucleotides are TGTGCCAGCAGGGGTAGGGGAATAGGCTACACCTTC. Translating it yields CASRGRGIGYTF.

This clone is a singleton in its sample. The chain carries TRBV6-6 and TRBJ2-7; 9 bases line up with TRBD1. This CDR3 is built from 16 residues. Germline CDR1 reads MNHNY; CDR2 reads SVGAGI (reference sequence). J gave up 2 bases and V 7 bases, and 12 bases lay outside the gene matches. This CDR3 reads CASNPGTGHFPYEQYF. CDR3 bases: TGTGCCAGCAACCCCGGGACAGGGCATTTCCCCTACGAGCAGTACTTC.

The chain is built from TRBV7-3 and TRBJ1-2; D gene uncertain. The CDR3 covers 14 residues. In germline, CDR1 is SGHTA, CDR2 FQGTGA. Trimming cost V 5 bases and J 3 bases, with 13 bases left between them. The CDR3 DNA is TGTGCCAGCAGCCCCGGGCCGGAGGACTATGGCTACACCTTC. Its translation is CASSPGPEDYGYTF.

This clone was seen just once. The V gene is TRBV27, the J gene TRBJ2-7; D might be TRBD1 (6 bases). Trimming took off 0 bases at V and 5 bases at J, with 17 bases between the two ends. Germline values: CDR1 MNHEY, CDR2 SMNVEV (reference sequence). This CDR3 contains 16 residues. CDR3 in amino acids: CASSLSRNRAGNEQYF. The CDR3, as DNA: TGTGCCAGCAGTTTATCCAGGAACAGGGCTGGCAACGAGCAGTACTTC.

V usage is TRBV5-1 and J usage is TRBJ1-6; TRBD1 matches at 11 bases. The CDR3 runs 16 residues. Trimming removed 4 bases from V and 11 bases from J; junction bases left unmatched: 11. CDR1 SGHRS and CDR2 YFSETQ come from the germline V gene. The CDR3: CASSLLPGQGDTPLHF. CDR3 coding DNA: TGCGCCAGCAGCCTGCTACCGGGACAGGGGGATACACCCCTCCACTTT.

The chain has TRBV30 and TRBJ1-1; TRBD1 might be the D (5 bases). Germline V CDR1 and CDR2: GTSNPN, SVGIG (reference sequence). CDR3 size: 13 residues. V was trimmed by 5 bases and J by 1 base, leaving 11 bases between them. CDR3 nucleotides: TGTGCCTGGGGGGCGGGATCGAACACTGAAGCTTTCTTT. This gives the protein CAWGAGSNTEAFF.

The chain employs TRBV6-6 and TRBJ1-5, with unresolved D. CDR1 MNHNY and CDR2 SVGAGI come from the germline V gene (reference sequence). The CDR3 runs to 15 residues. V gave up 2 bases and J gave up 3 bases, with 11 bases separating them. In DNA, the CDR3 is TGTGCCAGCAGTTACCGGCGGGAAAACAATCAGCCCCAGCATTTT. Translation: CASSYRRENNQPQHF.

Turning to this clone: Other nucleotide sequences in the sample specify the same CDR3. The genes are TRBV4-1 and TRBJ1-5; 7 positions match TRBD1. Losses at the gene ends were 4 bases for V and 7 bases for J; bases not matched to a gene: 10. The germline CDR1 and CDR2 sequences are MGHRA and YSYEKL. The CDR3 totals 15 residues. CDR3 nucleotides: TGCGCCAGCAGCCTTTCAGACAGGGAAGGACAGCCCCAGCATTTT. Translated, it gives CASSLSDREGQPQHF.

This clone was picked up one time. V usage is TRBV5-1 and J usage is TRBJ2-5; D possibly corresponds to TRBD1 (6 bases). Germline CDR1 SGHRS, CDR2 YFSETQ. V lost 4 bases and J lost 5, with 12 bases in between. The CDR3 runs to 13 residues. The CDR3 here is CASSRKGVETQYF. CDR3 in DNA: TGCGCCAGCAGCCGCAAGGGGGTGGAGACCCAGTACTTC.